This entry lists 18 T cell receptor beta chains sequenced from one sample in a study of blood T cell repertoires in COVID-19. Measured with immunoSEQ multiplex PCR; TCRdb has only the in-frame clones, and not every one. Of about 80,000 clones in the sample, almost 90% were seen once. Sequencing was done on a sample of peripheral blood. All receptors derive from a woman at least 80 years old with active or convalescent COVID-19.

The chain is built from TRBV19 and TRBJ2-3, with TRBD2 identical over 11 bases. Germline V CDR1 and CDR2: LNHDA, SQIVND (reference sequence). The CDR3 totals 16 residues. The V segment lost 1 base and the J segment 8 bases; nucleotides outside the gene matches: 8. Here the CDR3 reads CASSIATSGVMGTQYF. Here the CDR3 DNA reads TGTGCCAGTAGTATAGCGACTAGCGGGGTCATGGGTACGCAGTATTTT.

The table lists this clone with a few counts. V and J are TRBV19 and TRBJ1-4; D unresolved. The CDR3 runs to 16 residues. The germline V gene has CDR1 LNHDA and CDR2 SQIVND (reference sequence). The ends were cut back, 3 bases at V and 0 bases at J, with 11 bases in the middle. The CDR3, as DNA: TGTGCCAGTAGTATCGCGTGGTTTGCAACTAATGAAAAACTGTTTTTT. Amino acids: CASSIAWFATNEKLFF.

This chain links TRBV3-1 (or the pseudogene TRBV3-2) with TRBJ2-7; D is perhaps TRBD2 (6 bases). Deletions cut 2 bases from V and 4 bases from J, with 15 bases between. In germline, CDR1 is LGHDT, CDR2 YNNKEL (reference sequence). The CDR3 spans 15 residues. The CDR3 here is CASSQNRVGGYEQYF. Written as DNA, the CDR3 is TGTGCCAGCAGCCAAAACCGGGTGGGGGGATACGAGCAGTACTTC.

V and J are TRBV5-6 and TRBJ2-7, with 9 bases identical to TRBD2. Per the germline V gene, CDR1 is SGHDT and CDR2 is YYEEEE. The CDR3 contains 15 residues. After removal of 1 base from V and 0 bases from J, the junction contained 2 bases not matched to a gene. The CDR3 sequence: CASSLRLAVSYEQYF. The CDR3 DNA reads as TGTGCCAGCAGCTTGAGACTAGCGGTCTCCTACGAGCAGTACTTC. Looking up the rest from reference TRBV5-6 and TRBJ2-7 gives the full variable domain: DAGVTQSPTHLIKTRGQQVTLRCSPKSGHDTVSWYQQALGQGPQFIFQYYEEEERQRGNFPDRFSGHQFPNYSSELNVNALLLGDSALYLCASSLRLAVSYEQYFGPGTRLTVT.

The chain has TRBV18 and TRBJ2-1, with 10 bases fitting TRBD2. J lost 7 bases, V lost 6 bases, and 12 bases had no gene match. The CDR3 runs to 16 residues. Germline CDR1 and CDR2: KGHSH and LQKENI. CDR3 amino acids: CASSPRLAGEGNEQFF. For the CDR3, the DNA is TGTGCCAGCTCTCCTAGGCTAGCGGGAGAAGGTAATGAGCAGTTCTTC.

About this clone itself: One end of the junction is discordant with germline, which a read error may explain. V gene TRBV11-2 combines with J gene TRBJ1-1; D unresolved. Per germline, CDR1 SGHAT and CDR2 FQNNGV. The CDR3 totals 13 residues. The CDR3 sequence: CASSGTENSEAFF. The CDR3 DNA reads TGTGCCAGCAGCGGAACAGAGAACTCTGAAGCTTTCTTT. Supplemented by reference TRBV11-2 and TRBJ1-1, the full variable domain reads EAGVAQSPRYKIIEKRQSVAFWCNPISGHATLYWYQQILGQGPKLLIQFQNNGVVDDSQLPKDRFSAERLKGVDSTLKIQPAKLEDSAVYLCASSGTENSEAFFGQGTRLTVV.

This clone appeared a single time. CDR3 residues: CASTLRAQHF. The CDR3 DNA is TGTGCCAGCACCCTTCGGGCCCAGCATTTT. The gene calls are TRBV28 and TRBJ1-5; unclear D gene. Trimming stripped 7 bases from V and 11 bases from J, with 9 bases between. The CDR3 contains 10 residues. Germline V gene sequence: CDR1 MDHEN, CDR2 SYDVKM. The whole variable domain, remainder taken from reference TRBV28 and TRBJ1-5, is DVKVTQSSRYLVKRTGEKVFLECVQDMDHENMFWYRQDPGLGLRLIYFSYDVKMKEKGDIPEGYSVSREKKERFSLILESASTNQTSMYLCASTLRAQHFGDGTRLSIL.

The V and J genes are TRBV21-1 and TRBJ2-7; the D call of TRBD1 is as the table states it, not checked on the DNA. TRBV21-1 is recorded as a pseudogene. This CDR3 has 15 amino acids. CDR3: CASTGNRGPSYEQYF. Written as DNA, the CDR3 is TGTGCCAGCACCGGAAACAGGGGACCCTCCTACGAGCAGTACTTC.

The count of this clone is one. This rearrangement joins TRBV6-2 or TRBV6-3 to TRBJ1-1, with TRBD1 matching 7 bases. After removal of 4 bases from V and 0 bases from J, the junction contained 8 bases not matched to a gene. CDR1 is MNHEY and CDR2 is SVGEGT in the germline V gene. This CDR3 is 16 amino acids long. The CDR3 nucleotides read TGTGCCAGCAGTTCCAGGACAGGAGTCATGAACACTGAAGCTTTCTTT. Translating gives CASSSRTGVMNTEAFF.

V and J are TRBV28 and TRBJ1-1; 10 bases are a match to TRBD1. The length of the CDR3 is 15 residues. The trim removed 3 bases at V and 10 bases at J, leaving 11 bases unmatched. Looked up from germline, CDR1 is MDHEN and CDR2 is SYDVKM. CDR3 region: CASSFPGPGQGVAFF. In DNA form, the CDR3 reads TGTGCCAGCAGTTTCCCTGGGCCCGGACAGGGGGTAGCTTTCTTT.

J is TRBJ2-3 and V is TRBV29-1; 11 bases are shared with TRBD2. The J segment lost 2 bases and the V segment lost 5 bases, leaving 12 bases of the junction unmatched. CDR1 and CDR2 (germline): SQVTM, ANQGSEA. This CDR3 has 17 residues. CDR3 sequence reads: CSVILAGGLPATDTQYF. CDR3 bases: TGCAGCGTTATCCTAGCGGGAGGACTCCCCGCCACAGATACGCAGTATTTT.

The V gene is TRBV20-1, the J gene TRBJ2-1; D remains ambiguous. This CDR3 has 10 amino acids. V was clipped by 8 bases and J by 4 bases, with 6 bases between them. The germline V gene encodes CDR1 DFQATT and CDR2 SNEGSKA (reference sequence). CDR3: CSPLYNEQFF. CDR3 coding DNA: TGCAGTCCACTTTACAATGAGCAGTTCTTC.

Only a few counts were recorded for this clone. This chain links TRBV3-1 (or the pseudogene TRBV3-2) with TRBJ1-4; D not certain. The CDR3 runs 15 residues. The germline CDR1 and CDR2 sequences are LGHDT and YNNKEL (reference sequence). V was clipped by 1 base and J by 4 bases, with 10 bases between them. For the CDR3, the DNA is TGTGCCAGCAGCCAAGCGACCGCTAGTAATGAAAAACTGTTTTTT. Its protein is CASSQATASNEKLFF.

CDR3 loop: CASSLSRRNTEAFF. The DNA for the CDR3 is TGTGCCAGCAGTTTATCACGGAGGAACACTGAAGCTTTCTTT. The rearrangement uses TRBV27 and TRBJ1-1; no firm D call. The CDR3 contains 14 residues. The germline V and J ends were trimmed by 0 bases and 1 base, with 6 bases remaining between them. Germline CDR1 MNHEY, CDR2 SMNVEV (reference sequence).

The rearrangement uses TRBV9 and TRBJ2-7; 7 nucleotides align to TRBD2. The CDR3 is 15 residues long. With V trimmed by 0 bases and J by 3 bases, 6 bases remained unmatched. The germline CDR1 and CDR2 sequences are SGDLS and YYNGEE. The CDR3 nucleotides are TGTGCCAGCAGCGTAGGGGGAGGGAATCTCTACGAGCAGTACTTC. Translating it yields CASSVGGGNLYEQYF.

A single count supports this clone. The chain is built from TRBV11-2 and TRBJ2-5; TRBD2 agrees at 8 bases. CDR3 size: 15 residues. The germline V gene encodes CDR1 SGHAT and CDR2 FQNNGV. J was trimmed by 4 bases and V by 1 base; bases with no gene match: 5. The chain's CDR3 is CASSLAGGSLETQYF. For the CDR3, the DNA is TGTGCCAGCAGCTTAGCGGGAGGGTCCTTAGAGACCCAGTACTTC.

The gene calls are TRBV28 and TRBJ1-5; no definite D call. From germline, CDR1 is MDHEN and CDR2 SYDVKM. The CDR3 covers 12 residues. Trimming cost V 3 bases and J 11 bases, with 11 bases left between them. The CDR3 coding sequence is TGTGCCAGCAGTTTGGTCGGGTTGTCCCAGCATTTT. Residues: CASSLVGLSQHF.

This chain uses TRBV7-2 with TRBJ2-5, with 10 bases identical to TRBD2. V lost 5 bases to trimming and J lost 4 bases; unmatched junction nucleotides: 7. CDR3 length equals 15 residues. Germline V gene lookup returns CDR1 SGHTA and CDR2 FQGNSA. The CDR3 bases are TGTGCCAGCAGCCCTAGCGGGAGTCCCCGAGAGACCCAGTACTTC. As protein: CASSPSGSPRETQYF.